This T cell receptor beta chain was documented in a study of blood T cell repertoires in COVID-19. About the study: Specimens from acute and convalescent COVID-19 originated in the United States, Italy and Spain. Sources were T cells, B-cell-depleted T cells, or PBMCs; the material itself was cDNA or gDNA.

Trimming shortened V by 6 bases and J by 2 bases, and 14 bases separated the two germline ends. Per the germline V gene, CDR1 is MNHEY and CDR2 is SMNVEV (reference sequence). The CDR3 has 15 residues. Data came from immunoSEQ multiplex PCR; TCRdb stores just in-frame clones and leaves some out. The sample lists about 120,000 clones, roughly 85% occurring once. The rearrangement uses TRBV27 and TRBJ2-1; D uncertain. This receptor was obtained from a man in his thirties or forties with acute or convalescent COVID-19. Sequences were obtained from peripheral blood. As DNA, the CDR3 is TGTGCCAGCAGCCTTCGGGTCCTGGCCTACAATGAGCAGTTCTTC. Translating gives CASSLRVLAYNEQFF.